Described below is a single T cell receptor beta chain sequence and its context. What it binds is unknown. The data derive from a study of T cells in Graves' hyperthyroidism and ophthalmopathy. A NOSPECS grade of at least 4, a Clinical Activity Score of at least 3 and duration under 3 months were recorded in ophthalmopathy patients. Together with thyroid ultrasound, orbital computed tomography, serum thyroxine and TRAb, clinical symptoms were used for diagnoses. The PBMCs studied were ones that came from about 10 ml fresh peripheral blood. Germline trimming cut 8 bases from V and 3 bases from J; bases unmatched to any gene: 9. The CDR3 is 13 residues long. In germline, CDR1 is DFQATT, CDR2 SNEGSKA (reference sequence). Findings and caveats of the study: The model's output predicted ophthalmopathy at a median of about 5.9 months prior to onset.

Authors of the study amplified TCR beta CDR3 regions from RNA transcripts. A first-round RT-PCR of the TCR CDR3 used the HTBI primer set. TCRdb re-derived calls from the multiplex PCR reads in MiXCR, one entry per CDR3 protein. The sample has some 50,000 distinct CDR3 sequences; approximately 48% are singletons. Material: blood. The chain links TRBV20-1 to TRBJ2-7; 8 nucleotides agree with TRBD1. This TCR derives from a woman in her fifties or sixties with Graves' ophthalmopathy. CDR3 in DNA: TGCAGTAAAACAGGGGGATCTCTCTACGAGCAGTACTTC. The encoded protein is CSKTGGSLYEQYF.